This entry lists 32 T cell receptor beta chains sequenced from one sample in a study of blood T cell repertoires in COVID-19. The data were produced by immunoSEQ multiplex PCR, yet TCRdb's version contains in-frame clones alone and is incomplete. The sample lists roughly 100,000 clones, about four fifths seen once, with roughly a tenth in the top ten. The sequencing input was peripheral blood. Receptors originate from a woman in her sixties or seventies with acute or convalescent COVID-19.

The chain uses TRBV7-9 and TRBJ1-1; D unresolved. V shed 5 bases and J shed 4 bases, with 11 bases lying between them. This CDR3 has 13 amino acids. Looked up from germline, CDR1 is SEHNR and CDR2 is FQNEAQ (reference sequence). The DNA of the CDR3 is TGTGCCAGCAGCACCCAGGAAGGCACTGAAGCTTTCTTT. Translating it yields CASSTQEGTEAFF.

This chain connects TRBV7-6 to TRBJ1-1; 9 bases line up with TRBD1. Germline trimming cut 5 bases from V and 6 bases from J; bases unmatched to any gene: 7. Germline CDR1 SGHVS, CDR2 FNYEAQ. The CDR3 runs to 14 residues. The CDR3 protein is CASSRDRAFAEAFF. The CDR3 DNA reads as TGTGCCAGCAGCAGGGACAGGGCATTCGCTGAAGCTTTCTTT.

The J gene is TRBJ2-7, the V gene TRBV10-3; D possibly corresponds to TRBD2 (6 bases). Deletions cut 0 bases from V and 2 bases from J, with 11 bases between. Germline-derived CDR1 and CDR2 are ENHRY and SYGVKD. The CDR3 has 15 amino acids. The CDR3 region has the DNA TGTGCCATCAGTGAGTCAGACGGGAGAACCTACGAGCAGTACTTC. Translation gives CAISESDGRTYEQYF.

The rearrangement uses TRBV5-5 and TRBJ2-2, with D possibly matching TRBD2 (5 bases). In germline, CDR1 is SGHKS, CDR2 YYEKEE (reference sequence). The germline V and J ends were trimmed by 2 bases and 3 bases, with 14 bases remaining between them. The CDR3 length is 16 residues. CDR3 in DNA: TGTGCCAGCAGCTTAGGTTTGTGGCGGGACACCGGGGAGCTGTTTTTT. As protein: CASSLGLWRDTGELFF.

This clone was observed a single time. The rearrangement links TRBV3-1 (or the pseudogene TRBV3-2) to TRBJ1-2, with 9 bases lining up with TRBD1. This CDR3 is 14 amino acids long. The germline gives CDR1 LGHDT, CDR2 YNNKEL (reference sequence). The ends lost 3 bases at V and 7 bases at J; junction bases unmatched: 6. CDR3 region: CASSHTDRGVGYTF. DNA for the CDR3: TGTGCCAGCAGCCATACCGACAGGGGGGTTGGCTACACCTTC.

V usage is TRBV11-2 and J usage is TRBJ2-5; possible D gene TRBD2, 6 bases. CDR1 SGHAT and CDR2 FQNNGV come from the germline V gene. Deletions cut 5 bases from V and 3 bases from J, with 13 bases between. The CDR3 is 14 residues long. The CDR3 DNA sequence: TGTGCCAGCAGCCCTATCGCGGGGAAAGAGACCCAGTACTTC. Its translation: CASSPIAGKETQYF.

The table lists this clone with a few counts. The gene calls are TRBV14 and TRBJ2-7, with 7 bases identical to TRBD1. Per the germline V gene, CDR1 is SGHDN and CDR2 is FVKESK. J lost 0 bases, V lost 6 bases, and 8 bases had no gene match. This CDR3 spans 15 amino acids. CDR3 amino acids: CASRRTGLSSYEQYF. As DNA, the CDR3 is TGTGCCAGCAGGAGGACAGGATTGAGCTCCTACGAGCAGTACTTC.

This rearrangement joins TRBV9 to TRBJ2-3; possibly TRBD1 for D (6 bases). The CDR3 spans 15 residues. The germline V and J ends were trimmed by 4 bases and 4 bases, with 16 bases remaining between them. The germline CDR1 and CDR2 sequences are SGDLS and YYNGEE. CDR3 loop: CASSPTGVGSDTQYF. The CDR3, as DNA: TGTGCCAGCAGCCCGACAGGCGTCGGCTCAGATACGCAGTATTTT.

This clone was counted only a few times. This sequence joins TRBV19 and TRBJ1-2; TRBD1 matches 7 bases. CDR1 is LNHDA, CDR2 SQIVND, per germline (reference sequence). Trimming at V came to 5 bases and at J to 0 bases, leaving 6 bases not matched to a gene. This CDR3 spans 15 amino acids. CDR3 in amino acids: CASSSYRGSNYGYTF. As DNA, the CDR3 is TGTGCCAGTAGTTCTTACAGGGGATCTAACTATGGCTACACCTTC. Filled out from reference TRBV19 and TRBJ1-2, the complete variable domain reads DGGITQSPKYLFRKEGQNVTLSCEQNLNHDAMYWYRQDPGQGLRLIYYSQIVNDFQKGDIAEGYSVSREKKESFPLTVTSAQKNPTAFYLCASSSYRGSNYGYTFGSGTRLTVV.

This clone was picked up a small number of times. The J gene is TRBJ1-2, the V gene TRBV4-3; TRBD1 agrees at 7 bases. Per germline, CDR1 LGHNA and CDR2 YSLEER. Losses at the gene ends were 1 base for V and 6 bases for J; bases not matched to a gene: 5. This CDR3 has 14 amino acids. DNA of the CDR3: TGCGCCAGCAGCCAAGGGACAGGAGGGGATGGCTACACCTTC. Translated: CASSQGTGGDGYTF.

The chain is built from TRBV5-1 and TRBJ2-1; tentative D call: TRBD2 (6 bases). V was cut by 7 bases and J by 0 bases, with 14 bases left in between. This CDR3 is 15 amino acids long. Germline V CDR1 and CDR2: SGHRS, YFSETQ. CDR3 loop: CASGSGPSSYNEQFF. The CDR3 DNA is TGCGCCAGCGGGAGCGGGCCCAGCTCCTACAATGAGCAGTTCTTC.

The chain combines TRBV7-2 with TRBJ2-7; D perhaps matches TRBD2 (6 bases). The CDR3 extends over 14 amino acids. Germline CDR1 SGHTA, CDR2 FQGNSA. V lost 5 bases, J lost 6 bases, and 17 bases lay in between. CDR3 loop: CASSTPGAATEQYF. The DNA for the CDR3 is TGTGCCAGCAGCACCCCGGGAGCCGCTACCGAGCAGTACTTC.

V is TRBV25-1 and J is TRBJ2-4; D is possibly TRBD2 (6 bases). CDR3 size: 11 residues. V was trimmed by 6 bases and J by 6 bases, leaving 6 bases between them. The germline V gene encodes CDR1 MGHDK and CDR2 SYGVNS. As DNA, the CDR3 is TGTGCCAGCAGGCGGGGAAACATTCAGTACTTC. Translated: CASRRGNIQYF.

The rearrangement joins TRBV4-1 to TRBJ1-2, with TRBD1 identical over 9 bases. Germline CDR1 MGHRA, CDR2 YSYEKL. The V segment lost 0 bases and the J segment 2 bases; nucleotides outside the gene matches: 10. The CDR3 spans 18 residues. The CDR3 spells CASSQDRMGTGLNYGYTF. DNA of the CDR3: TGCGCCAGCAGCCAAGATCGGATGGGGACAGGGCTCAACTATGGCTACACCTTC.

The chain carries TRBV5-3 and TRBJ2-5, with TRBD1 matching over 9 bases. TRBV5-3 has ORF status, its function being uncertain. The CDR3 sequence is 14 residues long. V trimming: 0 bases; J trimming: 5 bases; junction bases outside the gene matches: 2. The CDR3 nucleotides are TGTGCCAGAAGCTTGGCCGACAGGGGGGAGACCCAGTACTTC. As protein: CARSLADRGETQYF.

This chain uses TRBV13 with TRBJ1-1; no definite D call. CDR1 PRHDT and CDR2 FYEKMQ come from the germline V gene (reference sequence). The CDR3 contains 15 residues. V was trimmed by 3 bases and J by 1 base, leaving 12 bases between them. CDR3 loop: CASSFFRSPNTEAFF. CDR3 nucleotides: TGTGCCAGCAGCTTCTTCCGTAGTCCGAACACTGAAGCTTTCTTT.

This clone was detected a few times. The genes are TRBV28 and TRBJ1-5, with a weak D call TRBD1 (5 bases). This CDR3 spans 15 amino acids. V was trimmed by 1 base and J by 1 base, leaving 8 bases between them. Germline lookup yields CDR1 MDHEN and CDR2 SYDVKM. The DNA of the CDR3 is TGTGCCAGCAGTTTATCTACAGGAAGCAATCAGCCCCAGCATTTT. Residues: CASSLSTGSNQPQHF.

A single count supports this clone. For the CDR3, the DNA is TGTGCCAGCAGCCAAGAGACTGGGACAACTGGCTACACCTTC. Its protein is CASSQETGTTGYTF. The rearrangement links TRBV3-1 (or the pseudogene TRBV3-2) to TRBJ1-2; weak D call: TRBD1 (6 bases). CDR1 and CDR2 (germline): LGHDT, YNNKEL (reference sequence). V lost 0 bases and J lost 7, with 12 bases in between. This CDR3 has 14 amino acids.

This rearrangement joins TRBV27 to TRBJ2-7, with D perhaps TRBD1 (6 bases). Germline V gives CDR1 MNHEY, CDR2 SMNVEV (reference sequence). V gave up 3 bases and J gave up 7 bases, with 10 bases separating them. The CDR3 extends over 12 amino acids. As DNA, the CDR3 is TGTGCCAGCAGTTTCGACAGGTTAGAGCAGTACTTC. Translation gives CASSFDRLEQYF.

This sequence joins TRBV29-1 and TRBJ2-3; 7 bases are shared with TRBD2. Trimming took 4 bases from V and 2 from J; bases not matched to a gene: 6. Per germline, CDR1 SQVTM and CDR2 ANQGSEA. The length of the CDR3 is 14 residues. For the CDR3, the DNA is TGCAGCGTTGGGCCTAGCGGATCCACAGATACGCAGTATTTT. Its protein is CSVGPSGSTDTQYF.

This chain uses TRBV30 with TRBJ1-2, with D tentatively TRBD1 (6 bases). Deletions cut 2 bases from V and 6 bases from J, with 19 bases between. Germline-derived CDR1 and CDR2 are GTSNPN and SVGIG (reference sequence). This CDR3 region has 15 residues. The CDR3 spells CAWSPYYGQRNGYTF. The CDR3 DNA follows: TGTGCCTGGAGTCCTTATTACGGACAGCGGAATGGCTACACCTTC.

This clone was observed once. This chain uses TRBV19 with TRBJ1-6; D unresolved. The CDR3 runs to 14 residues. Germline-derived CDR1 and CDR2 are LNHDA and SQIVND (reference sequence). V lost 3 bases and J lost 6, with 9 bases in between. CDR3 in DNA: TGTGCCAGTAGTATTGGTCGGGGTAATTCACCCCTCCACTTT. It encodes CASSIGRGNSPLHF. The variable domain in full, with the rest retrieved from reference TRBV19 and TRBJ1-6, is DGGITQSPKYLFRKEGQNVTLSCEQNLNHDAMYWYRQDPGQGLRLIYYSQIVNDFQKGDIAEGYSVSREKKESFPLTVTSAQKNPTAFYLCASSIGRGNSPLHFGNGTRLTVT.

The chain recombines TRBV19 with TRBJ1-1, with D unclear. The CDR3 contains 11 residues. The V end lost 7 bases, the J end lost 2 bases, and 5 bases lay between the germline ends. Germline V gene sequence: CDR1 LNHDA, CDR2 SQIVND (reference sequence). The CDR3 DNA follows: TGTGCCAGTACCCTTAACACTGAAGCTTTCTTT. Protein: CASTLNTEAFF.

The table lists this clone with many counts. The V and J genes are TRBV9 and TRBJ2-7; D uncertain. V lost 0 bases to trimming and J lost 0 bases, with 10 bases between them. CDR1 and CDR2 from the germline V gene are SGDLS and YYNGEE. This CDR3 is built from 15 residues. The CDR3: CASSVDAAPSYEQYF. Written as DNA, the CDR3 is TGTGCCAGCAGCGTAGATGCGGCACCCTCCTACGAGCAGTACTTC.

This clone was picked up one time. This chain links TRBV27 with TRBJ1-6, with 7 nucleotides matching TRBD1. The V and J ends lost 3 bases and 9 bases, in that order; junction bases with no gene match: 8. Germline-derived CDR1 and CDR2 are MNHEY and SMNVEV (reference sequence). CDR3 length equals 15 residues. The CDR3 is CASSFMTGMSSPLHF. The CDR3 DNA reads TGTGCCAGCAGTTTCATGACAGGGATGAGTTCACCCCTCCACTTT.

This chain joins TRBV6-6 and TRBJ2-2; possibly TRBD1 for D (6 bases). The CDR3 is 13 amino acids. Germline V gives CDR1 MNHNY, CDR2 SVGAGI (reference sequence). The V end was cut by 6 bases, the J end by 6 bases, with 11 bases between. In DNA, the CDR3 is TGTGCCAGCAGCGACAGGTTCGCCGGGGAGCTGTTTTTT. This translates into CASSDRFAGELFF.

The chain is built from TRBV28 and TRBJ1-1; 8 bases agree with TRBD1. The ends lost 7 bases at V and 0 bases at J; junction bases unmatched: 4. Germline V CDR1 and CDR2: MDHEN, SYDVKM. There are 14 residues in the CDR3. The DNA for the CDR3 is TGTGCCAGCACCTCAGGGGGCTTGAACACTGAAGCTTTCTTT. Protein sequence: CASTSGGLNTEAFF.

The chain links TRBV6-2 or TRBV6-3 to TRBJ1-1, with D maybe TRBD1 (6 bases). Germline CDR1 MNHEY, CDR2 SVGEGT. This CDR3 region has 17 residues. Trimming cost V 4 bases and J 1 base, with 19 bases left between them. CDR3 protein: CASSFLNPGTTNTEAFF. The CDR3 DNA reads TGTGCCAGCAGTTTCTTAAATCCCGGGACAACGAACACTGAAGCTTTCTTT.

This clone turned up a few times. V is TRBV5-6 and J is TRBJ1-2, with 10 bases matching TRBD1. Germline V CDR1 and CDR2: SGHDT, YYEEEE. V dropped 4 bases and J dropped 4; count of bases not matched to a gene: 7. The CDR3 is 15 residues long. This chain's CDR3 is CASSQAGQGSYGYTF. The CDR3 DNA reads TGTGCCAGCAGCCAAGCGGGACAGGGGAGCTATGGCTACACCTTC. The complete variable domain, with remaining parts taken from reference TRBV5-6 and TRBJ1-2, reads DAGVTQSPTHLIKTRGQQVTLRCSPKSGHDTVSWYQQALGQGPQFIFQYYEEEERQRGNFPDRFSGHQFPNYSSELNVNALLLGDSALYLCASSQAGQGSYGYTFGSGTRLTVV.

The chain uses TRBV6-5 and TRBJ1-2; TRBD1 agrees at 11 bases. The trim removed 11 bases at V and 5 bases at J, leaving 7 bases unmatched. Looked up from germline, CDR1 is MNHEY and CDR2 is SVGAGI. The CDR3 length is 13 residues. The CDR3 nucleotides read TGTGCCTTACCGGGACAGGGGGTGTATGGCTACACCTTC. Protein product: CALPGQGVYGYTF.

V usage is TRBV5-5 and J usage is TRBJ2-7; 8 bases fit TRBD1. CDR3 length: 15 amino acids. The V segment lost 2 bases and the J segment 2 bases; nucleotides outside the gene matches: 6. Per germline, CDR1 SGHKS and CDR2 YYEKEE (reference sequence). The CDR3 nucleotides are TGTGCCAGCAGCTTCAGGGGGCAGGCGACCTACGAGCAGTACTTC. Translated, it gives CASSFRGQATYEQYF.

This clone was seen once. V is TRBV3-1 (or the pseudogene TRBV3-2) and J is TRBJ1-1; possible D gene TRBD1, 6 bases. With 5 bases removed from V and 4 bases from J, the gap between germline ends came to 11 bases. The length of the CDR3 is 13 residues. CDR1 and CDR2 (germline): LGHDT, YNNKEL (reference sequence). The DNA for the CDR3 is TGTGCCAGCAGCGAAAACAGGGCCACTGAAGCTTTCTTT. This sequence encodes CASSENRATEAFF.